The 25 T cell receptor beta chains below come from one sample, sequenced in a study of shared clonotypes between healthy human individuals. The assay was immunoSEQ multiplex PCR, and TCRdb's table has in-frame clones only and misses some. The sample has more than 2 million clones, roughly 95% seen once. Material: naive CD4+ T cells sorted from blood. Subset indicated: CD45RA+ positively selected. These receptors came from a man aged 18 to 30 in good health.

The CDR3: CASSFNLGTQGGPQHF. The CDR3, as DNA: TGCGCCAGCAGCTTCAACCTCGGGACGCAGGGCGGGCCCCAGCATTTT. The gene calls are TRBV4-1 and TRBJ1-5, with a tentative D call TRBD1 (5 bases). The length of the CDR3 is 16 residues. Germline CDR1 is MGHRA and CDR2 is YSYEKL. Trimming cost V 5 bases and J 9 bases, with 23 bases left between them.

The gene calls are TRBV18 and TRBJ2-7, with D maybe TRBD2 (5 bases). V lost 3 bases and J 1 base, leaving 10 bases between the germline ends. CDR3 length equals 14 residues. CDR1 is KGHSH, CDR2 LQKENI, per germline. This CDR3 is CASSPWRGSYEQYF. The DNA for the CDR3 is TGTGCCAGCTCACCTTGGAGAGGGTCCTACGAGCAGTACTTC.

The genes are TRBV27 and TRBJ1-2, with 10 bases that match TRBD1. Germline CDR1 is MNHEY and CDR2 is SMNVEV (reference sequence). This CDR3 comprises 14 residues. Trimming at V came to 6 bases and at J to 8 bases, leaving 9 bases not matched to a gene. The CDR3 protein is CASRKGQGRDGYTF. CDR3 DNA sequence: TGTGCCAGCAGAAAGGGACAGGGGAGGGACGGCTACACCTTC.

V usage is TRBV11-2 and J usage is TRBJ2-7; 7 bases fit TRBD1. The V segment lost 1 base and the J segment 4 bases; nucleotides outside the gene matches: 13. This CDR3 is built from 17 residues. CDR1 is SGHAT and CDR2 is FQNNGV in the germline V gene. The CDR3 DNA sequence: TGTGCCAGCAGCTTAGCCCTCACAGGGGTAAAGAATTACGAGCAGTACTTC. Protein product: CASSLALTGVKNYEQYF.

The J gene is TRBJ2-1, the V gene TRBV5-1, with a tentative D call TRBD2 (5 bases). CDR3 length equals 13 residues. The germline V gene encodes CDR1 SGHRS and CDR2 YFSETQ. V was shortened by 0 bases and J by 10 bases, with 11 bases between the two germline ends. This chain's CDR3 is CASSLEPSREQFF. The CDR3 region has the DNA TGCGCCAGCAGCTTGGAACCTAGCCGGGAGCAGTTCTTC.

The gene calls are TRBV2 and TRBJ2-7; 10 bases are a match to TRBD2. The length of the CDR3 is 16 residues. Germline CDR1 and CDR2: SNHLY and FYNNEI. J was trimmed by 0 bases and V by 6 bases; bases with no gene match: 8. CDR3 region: CASSAHPSGSSYEQYF. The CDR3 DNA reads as TGTGCCAGCAGCGCCCACCCTAGCGGGAGCTCCTACGAGCAGTACTTC.

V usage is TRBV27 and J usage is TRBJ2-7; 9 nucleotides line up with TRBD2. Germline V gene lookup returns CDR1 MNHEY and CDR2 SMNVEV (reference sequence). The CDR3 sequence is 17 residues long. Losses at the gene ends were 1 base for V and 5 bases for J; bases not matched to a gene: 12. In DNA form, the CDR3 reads TGTGCCAGCAGTTTATTCTCAAGGGCTAGCGGGGCCCACGAGCAGTACTTC. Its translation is CASSLFSRASGAHEQYF.

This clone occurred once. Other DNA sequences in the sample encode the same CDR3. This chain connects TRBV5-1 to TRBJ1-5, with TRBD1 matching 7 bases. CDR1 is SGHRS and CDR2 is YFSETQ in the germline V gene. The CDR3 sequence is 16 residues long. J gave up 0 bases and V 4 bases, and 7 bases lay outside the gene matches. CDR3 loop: CASSPGTDYSNQPQHF. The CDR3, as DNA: TGCGCCAGCAGCCCTGGGACAGATTATAGCAATCAGCCCCAGCATTTT.

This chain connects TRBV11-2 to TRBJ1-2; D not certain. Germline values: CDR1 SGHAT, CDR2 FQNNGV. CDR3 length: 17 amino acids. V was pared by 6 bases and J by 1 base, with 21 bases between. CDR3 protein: CASSLSGSLPFNYGYTF. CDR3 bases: TGTGCCAGCAGTCTTTCGGGGAGCCTCCCTTTTAACTATGGCTACACCTTC.

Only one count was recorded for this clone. The DNA for the CDR3 is TGTGCCAGCAGTTACCCGGGACAGGGTGGCGGGGAGCTGTTTTTT. This codes for CASSYPGQGGGELFF. V usage is TRBV6-5 and J usage is TRBJ2-2; 9 bases are shared with TRBD1. The CDR3 sequence is 15 residues long. Germline lookup yields CDR1 MNHEY and CDR2 SVGAGI. The trim removed 2 bases at V and 7 bases at J, leaving 5 bases unmatched.

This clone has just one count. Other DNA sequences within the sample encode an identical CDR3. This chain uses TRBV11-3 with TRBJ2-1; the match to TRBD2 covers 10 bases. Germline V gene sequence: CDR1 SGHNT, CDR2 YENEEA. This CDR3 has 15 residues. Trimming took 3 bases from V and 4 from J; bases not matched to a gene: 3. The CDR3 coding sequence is TGTGCCAGCAGCTTGGGGACTAGCGCATACAATGAGCAGTTCTTC. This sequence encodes CASSLGTSAYNEQFF. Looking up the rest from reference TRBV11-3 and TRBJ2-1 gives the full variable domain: EAGVVQSPRYKIIEKKQPVAFWCNPISGHNTLYWYLQNLGQGPELLIRYENEEAVDDSQLPKDRFSAERLKGVDSTLKIQPAELGDSAVYLCASSLGTSAYNEQFFGPGTRLTVL.

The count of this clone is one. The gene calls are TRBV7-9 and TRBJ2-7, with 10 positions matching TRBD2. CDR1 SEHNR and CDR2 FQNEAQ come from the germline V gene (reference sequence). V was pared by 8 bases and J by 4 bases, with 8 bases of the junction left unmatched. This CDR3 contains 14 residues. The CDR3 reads CASLRSGGAYEQYF. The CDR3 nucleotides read TGTGCCAGCCTGAGGAGCGGGGGGGCTTACGAGCAGTACTTC. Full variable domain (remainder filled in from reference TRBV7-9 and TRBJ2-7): DTGVSQNPRHKITKRGQNVTFRCDPISEHNRLYWYRQTLGQGPEFLTYFQNEAQLEKSRLLSDRFSAERPKGSFSTLEIQRTEQGDSAMYLCASLRSGGAYEQYFGPGTRLTVT.

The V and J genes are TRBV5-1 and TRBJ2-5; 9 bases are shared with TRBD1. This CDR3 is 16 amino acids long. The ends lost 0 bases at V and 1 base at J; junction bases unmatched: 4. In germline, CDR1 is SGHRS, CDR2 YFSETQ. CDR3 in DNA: TGCGCCAGCAGCTTGGGGACAGGGGCCCTCCAAGAGACCCAGTACTTC. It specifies CASSLGTGALQETQYF.

The CDR3 region has the DNA TGTGCCAGCAGAGGGGTGACGGGGGAGCAGTACTTC. Residues: CASRGVTGEQYF. The chain employs TRBV6-1 and TRBJ2-7; D may match TRBD1 or TRBD2 (5 bases each). The length of the CDR3 is 12 residues. The V end lost 6 bases, the J end lost 7 bases, and 13 bases lay between the germline ends. The germline V gene has CDR1 MNHNS and CDR2 SASEGT.

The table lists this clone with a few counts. DNA for the CDR3: TGTGCCACCAGCAGAGACCAGGGGCTTAATCAGCCCCAGCATTTT. Translation: CATSRDQGLNQPQHF. The chain carries TRBV15 and TRBJ1-5, with D perhaps matching TRBD1 (6 bases). The V and J ends lost 0 bases and 4 bases respectively, with 10 bases between them. The CDR3 consists of 15 residues. The V gene's germline CDR1 is LNHNV and CDR2 YYDKDF (reference sequence).

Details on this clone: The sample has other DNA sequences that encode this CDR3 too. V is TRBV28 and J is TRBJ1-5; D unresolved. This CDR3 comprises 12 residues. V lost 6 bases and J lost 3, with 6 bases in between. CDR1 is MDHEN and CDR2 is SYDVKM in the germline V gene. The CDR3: CASRSPNQPQHF. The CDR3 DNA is TGTGCCAGCAGGTCCCCCAATCAGCCCCAGCATTTT.

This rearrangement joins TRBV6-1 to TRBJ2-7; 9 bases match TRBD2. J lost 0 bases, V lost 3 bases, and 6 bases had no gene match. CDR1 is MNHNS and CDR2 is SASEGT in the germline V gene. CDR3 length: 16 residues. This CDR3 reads CASSDLAGVNSYEQYF. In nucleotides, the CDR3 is TGTGCCAGCAGTGATTTAGCGGGAGTGAACTCCTACGAGCAGTACTTC.

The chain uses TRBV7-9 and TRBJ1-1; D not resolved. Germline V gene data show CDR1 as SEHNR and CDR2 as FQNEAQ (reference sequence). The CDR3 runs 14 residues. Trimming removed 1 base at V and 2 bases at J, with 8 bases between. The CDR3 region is CASSLDLGNTEAFF. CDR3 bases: TGTGCCAGCAGCTTAGATTTGGGAAACACTGAAGCTTTCTTT. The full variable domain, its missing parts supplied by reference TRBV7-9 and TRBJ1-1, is DTGVSQNPRHKITKRGQNVTFRCDPISEHNRLYWYRQTLGQGPEFLTYFQNEAQLEKSRLLSDRFSAERPKGSFSTLEIQRTEQGDSAMYLCASSLDLGNTEAFFGQGTRLTVV.

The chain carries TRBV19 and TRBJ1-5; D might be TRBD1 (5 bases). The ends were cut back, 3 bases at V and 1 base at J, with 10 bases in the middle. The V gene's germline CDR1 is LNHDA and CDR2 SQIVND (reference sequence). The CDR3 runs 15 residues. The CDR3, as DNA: TGTGCCAGTAGTATGGGGGGATTAAGCAATCAGCCCCAGCATTTT. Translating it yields CASSMGGLSNQPQHF.

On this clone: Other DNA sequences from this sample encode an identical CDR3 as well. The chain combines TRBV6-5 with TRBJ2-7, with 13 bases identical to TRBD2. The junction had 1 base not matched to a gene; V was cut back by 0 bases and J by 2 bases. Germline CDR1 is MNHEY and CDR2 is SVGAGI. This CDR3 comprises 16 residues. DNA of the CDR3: TGTGCCAGCAGTTACTCCGGACTAGCGGGAGCCTACGAGCAGTACTTC. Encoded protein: CASSYSGLAGAYEQYF.

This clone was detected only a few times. The CDR3, as DNA: TGTGCCACCTACAGGGAGGAGCAGTACTTC. The encoded protein is CATYREEQYF. The chain employs TRBV6-5 and TRBJ2-7, with D perhaps matching TRBD1 (6 bases). Trimming removed 10 bases at V and 7 bases at J, with 11 bases between. CDR1 is MNHEY, CDR2 SVGAGI, per germline. The CDR3 runs to 10 residues.

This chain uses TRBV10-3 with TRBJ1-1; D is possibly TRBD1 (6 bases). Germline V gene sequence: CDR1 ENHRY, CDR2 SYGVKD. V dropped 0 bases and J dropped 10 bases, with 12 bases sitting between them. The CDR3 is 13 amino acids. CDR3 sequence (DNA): TGTGCCATCAGTGAGTCTCGGGGGGGGCGAGCTTTCTTT. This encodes CAISESRGGRAFF.

The DNA for the CDR3 is TGTGCCTGGAGTGAGGGGATTTCCTACAATGAGCAGTTCTTC. It is translated as CAWSEGISYNEQFF. The chain joins TRBV30 to TRBJ2-1; weak D call: TRBD1 (5 bases). The CDR3 has 14 residues. Trimming cost V 1 base and J 1 base, with 8 bases left between them. Per germline, CDR1 GTSNPN and CDR2 SVGIG (reference sequence).

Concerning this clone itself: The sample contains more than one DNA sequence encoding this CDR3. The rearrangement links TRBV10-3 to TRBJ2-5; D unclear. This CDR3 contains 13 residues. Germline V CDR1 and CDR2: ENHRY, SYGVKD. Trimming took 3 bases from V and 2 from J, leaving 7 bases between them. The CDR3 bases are TGTGCCATCAGTGATAGGGTTCAAGAGACCCAGTACTTC. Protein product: CAISDRVQETQYF.

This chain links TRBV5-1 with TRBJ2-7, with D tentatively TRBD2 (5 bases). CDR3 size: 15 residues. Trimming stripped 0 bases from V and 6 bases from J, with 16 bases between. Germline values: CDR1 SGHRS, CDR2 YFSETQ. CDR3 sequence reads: CASSLVGRRLGEQYF. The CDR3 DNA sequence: TGCGCCAGCAGCTTGGTTGGGCGGAGGTTAGGCGAGCAGTACTTC.